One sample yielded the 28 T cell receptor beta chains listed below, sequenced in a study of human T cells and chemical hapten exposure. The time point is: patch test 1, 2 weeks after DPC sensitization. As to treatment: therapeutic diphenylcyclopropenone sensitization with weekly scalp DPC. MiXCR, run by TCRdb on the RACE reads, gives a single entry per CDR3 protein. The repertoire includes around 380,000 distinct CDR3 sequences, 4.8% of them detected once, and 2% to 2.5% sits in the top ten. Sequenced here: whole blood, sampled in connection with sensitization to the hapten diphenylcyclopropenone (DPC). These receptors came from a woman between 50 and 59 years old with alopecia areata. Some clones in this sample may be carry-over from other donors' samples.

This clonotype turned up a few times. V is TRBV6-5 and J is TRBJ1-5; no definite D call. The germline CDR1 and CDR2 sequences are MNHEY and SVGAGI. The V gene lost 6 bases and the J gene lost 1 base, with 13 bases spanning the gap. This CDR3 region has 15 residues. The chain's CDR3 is CASSLVWGSNQPQHF. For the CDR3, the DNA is TGTGCCAGCAGCCTCGTCTGGGGAAGCAATCAGCCCCAGCATTTT.

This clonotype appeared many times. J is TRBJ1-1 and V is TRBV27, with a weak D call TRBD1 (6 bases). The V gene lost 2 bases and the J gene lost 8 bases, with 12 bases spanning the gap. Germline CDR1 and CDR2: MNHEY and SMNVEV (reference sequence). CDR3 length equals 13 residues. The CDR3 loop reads CASSLVRQGEAFF. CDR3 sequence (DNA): TGTGCCAGCAGTTTAGTAAGGCAGGGGGAAGCTTTCTTT.

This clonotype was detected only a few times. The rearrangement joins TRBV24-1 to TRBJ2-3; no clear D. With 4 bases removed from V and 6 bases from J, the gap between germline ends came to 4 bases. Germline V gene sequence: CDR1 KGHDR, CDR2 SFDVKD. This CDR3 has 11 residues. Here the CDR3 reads CATSDTDTQYF. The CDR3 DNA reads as TGTGCCACCAGTGACACGGATACGCAGTATTTT.

The CDR3: CASIPGHWEYEKLFF. The CDR3 region has the DNA TGTGCCAGCATCCCGGGACACTGGGAGTACGAAAAACTGTTTTTT. J is TRBJ1-4 and V is TRBV5-5; the D gene is possibly TRBD1 (6 bases). The CDR3 extends over 15 amino acids. Trimming removed 6 bases from V and 8 bases from J, with 20 bases in between. Germline V CDR1 and CDR2: SGHKS, YYEKEE (reference sequence).

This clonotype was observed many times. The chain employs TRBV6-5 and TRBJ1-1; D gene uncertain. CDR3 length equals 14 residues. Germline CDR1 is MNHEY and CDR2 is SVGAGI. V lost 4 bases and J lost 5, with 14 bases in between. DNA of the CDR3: TGTGCCAGCAGTTCGGCAGGTATGGGGACTGAAGCTTTCTTT. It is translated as CASSSAGMGTEAFF.

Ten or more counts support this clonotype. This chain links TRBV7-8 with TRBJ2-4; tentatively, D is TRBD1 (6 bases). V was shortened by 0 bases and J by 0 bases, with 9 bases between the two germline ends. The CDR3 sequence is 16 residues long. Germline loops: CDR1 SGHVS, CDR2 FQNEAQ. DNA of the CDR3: TGTGCCAGCAGCTTAGCCAGGGACATAGCCAAAAACATTCAGTACTTC. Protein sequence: CASSLARDIAKNIQYF.

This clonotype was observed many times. The CDR3 here is CSVLQETQYF. CDR3 DNA: TGCAGCGTTTTACAAGAGACCCAGTACTTC. The chain links TRBV29-1 to TRBJ2-5; the D is unclear. Germline V gene lookup returns CDR1 SQVTM and CDR2 ANQGSEA. The ends were cut back, 5 bases at V and 2 bases at J, with 3 bases in the middle. The CDR3 is 10 amino acids.

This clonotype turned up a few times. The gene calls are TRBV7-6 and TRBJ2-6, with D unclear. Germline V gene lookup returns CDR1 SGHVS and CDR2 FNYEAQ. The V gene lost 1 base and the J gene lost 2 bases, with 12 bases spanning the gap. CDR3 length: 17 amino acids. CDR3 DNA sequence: TGTGCCAGCAGCTTAGAGTTTTTTGGGACTGGGGCCAACGTCCTGACTTTC. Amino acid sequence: CASSLEFFGTGANVLTF.

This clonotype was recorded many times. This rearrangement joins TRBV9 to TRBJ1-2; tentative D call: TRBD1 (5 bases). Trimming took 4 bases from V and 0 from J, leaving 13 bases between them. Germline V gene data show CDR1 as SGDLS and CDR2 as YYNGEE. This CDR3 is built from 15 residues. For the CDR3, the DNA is TGTGCCAGCAGCTCCCAGGGCCGAGCTAACTATGGCTACACCTTC. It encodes CASSSQGRANYGYTF.

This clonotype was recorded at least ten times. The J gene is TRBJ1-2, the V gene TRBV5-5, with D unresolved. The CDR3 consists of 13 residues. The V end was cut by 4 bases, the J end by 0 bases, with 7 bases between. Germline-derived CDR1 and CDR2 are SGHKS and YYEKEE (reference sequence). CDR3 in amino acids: CASSDRANYGYTF. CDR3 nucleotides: TGTGCCAGCAGCGATCGAGCTAACTATGGCTACACCTTC.

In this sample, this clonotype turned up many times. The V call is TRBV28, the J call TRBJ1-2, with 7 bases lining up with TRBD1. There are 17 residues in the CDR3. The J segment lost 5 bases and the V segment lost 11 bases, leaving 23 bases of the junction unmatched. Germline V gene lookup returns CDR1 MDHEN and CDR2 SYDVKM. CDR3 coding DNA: TGTGCCGCATTTAGCAGGGACAGCCACACCACCATTTATGGCTACACCTTC. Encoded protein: CAAFSRDSHTTIYGYTF.

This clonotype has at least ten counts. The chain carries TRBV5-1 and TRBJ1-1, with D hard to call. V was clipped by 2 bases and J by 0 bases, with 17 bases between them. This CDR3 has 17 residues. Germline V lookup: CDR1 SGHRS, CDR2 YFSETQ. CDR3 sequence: CASSFSTYQPLNTEAFF. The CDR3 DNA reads TGCGCCAGCAGCTTCTCCACTTACCAGCCTTTGAACACTGAAGCTTTCTTT.

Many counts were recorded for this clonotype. The CDR3 loop is CASRQDSSYEQYF. The CDR3 DNA reads as TGTGCCAGCAGACAGGACAGTTCCTACGAGCAGTACTTC. This chain joins TRBV28 and TRBJ2-7; D possibly corresponds to TRBD1 (6 bases). Trimming removed 6 bases from V and 1 base from J, with 10 bases in between. The CDR3 has 13 residues. The germline V gene encodes CDR1 MDHEN and CDR2 SYDVKM.

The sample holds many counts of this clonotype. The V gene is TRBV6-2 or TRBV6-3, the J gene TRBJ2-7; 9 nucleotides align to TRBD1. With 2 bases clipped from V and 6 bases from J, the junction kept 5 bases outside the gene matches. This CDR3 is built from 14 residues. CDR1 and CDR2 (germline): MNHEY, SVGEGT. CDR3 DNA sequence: TGTGCCAGCAGTTACGGACAGGGGCTGTTCGAGCAGTACTTC. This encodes CASSYGQGLFEQYF.

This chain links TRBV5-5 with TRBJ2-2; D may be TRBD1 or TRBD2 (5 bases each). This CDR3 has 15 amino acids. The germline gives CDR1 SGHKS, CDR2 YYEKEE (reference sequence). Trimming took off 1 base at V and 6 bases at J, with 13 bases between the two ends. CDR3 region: CASSLYEGMAGELFF. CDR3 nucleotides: TGTGCCAGCAGCTTGTATGAGGGGATGGCCGGGGAGCTGTTTTTT.

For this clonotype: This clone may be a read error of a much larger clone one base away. The CDR3 DNA sequence: TGCGCCAGCAGCAAAGAAGGGGGTATGGGGACCACTGAAGCTTTCTTT. It yields the protein CASSKEGGMGTTEAFF. The chain links TRBV5-1 to TRBJ1-1, with a tentative D call TRBD1 (6 bases). This CDR3 region has 16 residues. Germline assignment: CDR1 SGHRS and CDR2 YFSETQ. V lost 4 bases to trimming and J lost 4 bases, with 20 bases between them.

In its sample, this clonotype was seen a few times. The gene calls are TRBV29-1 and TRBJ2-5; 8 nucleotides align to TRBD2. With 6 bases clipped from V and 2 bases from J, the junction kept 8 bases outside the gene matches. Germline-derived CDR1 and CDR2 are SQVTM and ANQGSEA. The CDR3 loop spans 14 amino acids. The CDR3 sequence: CSVPFGGVQETQYF. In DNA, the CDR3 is TGCAGCGTCCCCTTCGGGGGGGTTCAAGAGACCCAGTACTTC.

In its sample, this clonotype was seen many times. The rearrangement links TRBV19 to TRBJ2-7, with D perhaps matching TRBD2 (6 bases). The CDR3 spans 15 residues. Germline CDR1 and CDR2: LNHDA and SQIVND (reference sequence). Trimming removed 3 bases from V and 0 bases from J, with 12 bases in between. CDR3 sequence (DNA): TGTGCCAGTAGTATGGCCGGGACTCACTCCTACGAGCAGTACTTC. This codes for CASSMAGTHSYEQYF.

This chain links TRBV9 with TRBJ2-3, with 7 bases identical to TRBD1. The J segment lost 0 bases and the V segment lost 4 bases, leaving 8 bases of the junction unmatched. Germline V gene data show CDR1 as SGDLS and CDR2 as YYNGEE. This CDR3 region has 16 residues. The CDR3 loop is CASSMTGQSSTDTQYF. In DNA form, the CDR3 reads TGTGCCAGCAGCATGACAGGGCAATCTAGCACAGATACGCAGTATTTT.

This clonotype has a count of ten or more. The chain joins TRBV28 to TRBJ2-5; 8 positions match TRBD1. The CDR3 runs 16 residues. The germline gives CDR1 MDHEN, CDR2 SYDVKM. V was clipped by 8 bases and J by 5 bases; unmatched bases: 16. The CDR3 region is CASRRSSGQGVETQYF. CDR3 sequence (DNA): TGTGCCAGCCGGCGTTCTTCAGGACAGGGTGTTGAGACCCAGTACTTC.

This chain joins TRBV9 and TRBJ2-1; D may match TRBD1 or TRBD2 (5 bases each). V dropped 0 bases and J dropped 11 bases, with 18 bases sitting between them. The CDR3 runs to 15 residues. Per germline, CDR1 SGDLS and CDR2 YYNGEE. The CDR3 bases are TGTGCCAGCAGCGTAGAAGGTTTTTTGGGGGAAAAGCAGTTCTTC. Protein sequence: CASSVEGFLGEKQFF.

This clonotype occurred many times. CDR3 residues: CASSTGLAGGDEQFF. Here the CDR3 DNA reads TGTGCCAGCAGTACGGGACTAGCGGGGGGCGATGAGCAGTTCTTC. The V call is TRBV12-3 or TRBV12-4, the J call TRBJ2-1; 15 bases map to TRBD2. The CDR3 runs 15 residues. V was clipped by 5 bases and J by 8 bases; unmatched bases: 4.

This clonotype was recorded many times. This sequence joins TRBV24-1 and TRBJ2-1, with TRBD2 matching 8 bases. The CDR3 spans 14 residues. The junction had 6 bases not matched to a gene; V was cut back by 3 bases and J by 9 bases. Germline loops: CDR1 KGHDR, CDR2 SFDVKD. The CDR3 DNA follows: TGTGCCACCAGTGATGCGACTAGCGCTGGTGAGCAGTTCTTC. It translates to CATSDATSAGEQFF.

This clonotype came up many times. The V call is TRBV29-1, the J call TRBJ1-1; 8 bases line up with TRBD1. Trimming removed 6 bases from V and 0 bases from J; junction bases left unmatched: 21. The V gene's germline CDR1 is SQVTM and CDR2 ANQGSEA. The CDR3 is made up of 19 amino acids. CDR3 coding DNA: TGCAGCGTGAAAAAGCCCGGGACAGGAATCGCCCCAATGAACACTGAAGCTTTCTTT. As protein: CSVKKPGTGIAPMNTEAFF.

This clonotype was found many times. In nucleotides, the CDR3 is TGTGCCATCAGTGAGACTAGCGGGGGAACAGATACGCAGTATTTT. This translates into CAISETSGGTDTQYF. V usage is TRBV10-3 and J usage is TRBJ2-3, with 11 bases that match TRBD2. V lost 2 bases and J lost 3; bases outside the gene matches: 1. There are 15 residues in the CDR3. CDR1 ENHRY and CDR2 SYGVKD come from the germline V gene.

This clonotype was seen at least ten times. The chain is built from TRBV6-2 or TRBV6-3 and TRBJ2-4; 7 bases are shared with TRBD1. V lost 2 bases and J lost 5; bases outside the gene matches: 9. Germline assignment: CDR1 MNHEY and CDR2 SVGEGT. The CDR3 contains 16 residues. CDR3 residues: CASSYVGTALENIQYF. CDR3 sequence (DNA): TGTGCCAGCAGTTACGTCGGGACAGCCCTCGAAAACATTCAGTACTTC.

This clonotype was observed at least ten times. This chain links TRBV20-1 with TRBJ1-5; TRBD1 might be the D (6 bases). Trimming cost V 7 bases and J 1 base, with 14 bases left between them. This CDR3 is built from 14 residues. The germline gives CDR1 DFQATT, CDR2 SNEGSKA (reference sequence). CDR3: CSVSGVGSNQPQHF. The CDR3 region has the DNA TGCAGTGTTTCAGGGGTCGGAAGCAATCAGCCCCAGCATTTT.

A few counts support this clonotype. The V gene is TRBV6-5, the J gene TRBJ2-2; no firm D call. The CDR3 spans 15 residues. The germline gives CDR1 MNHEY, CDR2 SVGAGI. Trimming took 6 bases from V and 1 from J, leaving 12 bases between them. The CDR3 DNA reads TGTGCCAGCAGCCAAAGGGCGAGGAACACCGGGGAGCTGTTTTTT. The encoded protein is CASSQRARNTGELFF.